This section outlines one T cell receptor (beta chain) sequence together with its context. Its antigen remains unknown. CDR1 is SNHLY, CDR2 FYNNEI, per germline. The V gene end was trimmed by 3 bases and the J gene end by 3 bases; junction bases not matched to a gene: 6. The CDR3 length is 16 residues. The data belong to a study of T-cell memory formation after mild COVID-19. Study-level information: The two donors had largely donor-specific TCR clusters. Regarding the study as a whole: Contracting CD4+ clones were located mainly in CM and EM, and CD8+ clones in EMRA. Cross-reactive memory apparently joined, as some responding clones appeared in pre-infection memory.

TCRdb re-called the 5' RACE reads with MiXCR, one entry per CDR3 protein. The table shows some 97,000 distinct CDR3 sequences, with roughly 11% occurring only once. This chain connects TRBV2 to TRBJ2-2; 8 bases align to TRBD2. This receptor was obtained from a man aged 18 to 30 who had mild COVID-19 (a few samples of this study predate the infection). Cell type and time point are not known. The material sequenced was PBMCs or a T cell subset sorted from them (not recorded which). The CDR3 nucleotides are TGTGCCAGCAGTGATTGGGTAGCGGGGTACACCGGGGAGCTGTTTTTT. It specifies CASSDWVAGYTGELFF. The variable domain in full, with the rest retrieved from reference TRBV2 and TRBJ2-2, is EPEVTQTPSHQVTQMGQEVILRCVPISNHLYFYWYRQILGQKVEFLVSFYNNEISEKSEIFDDQFSVERPDGSNFTLKIRSTKLEDSAMYFCASSDWVAGYTGELFFGEGSRLTVL.